These 2 T cell receptor beta chains share one sample of origin, sequenced in a study of blood T cell repertoires in COVID-19. Clones were read by immunoSEQ multiplex PCR, and TCRdb kept only the in-frame ones, dropping some. The sample shows about 130,000 clones, around 78% of them seen only once. The sample consisted of peripheral blood. The receptors come from a human donor in a cohort sampled during active COVID-19.

This chain joins TRBV2 and TRBJ1-5, with 7 bases fitting TRBD1. The CDR3 runs 13 residues. Germline V gene lookup returns CDR1 SNHLY and CDR2 FYNNEI. Trimming took 6 bases from V and 9 from J; bases not matched to a gene: 8. The CDR3 spells CASRGTAQGPQHF. CDR3 sequence (DNA): TGTGCCAGCAGAGGGACAGCCCAGGGGCCCCAGCATTTT.

This CDR3 reads CASSTGRGETQYF. The CDR3 DNA is TGTGCCAGCAGTACAGGGAGGGGAGAGACCCAGTACTTC. This chain joins TRBV12-3 or TRBV12-4 and TRBJ2-5; the D gene is possibly TRBD2 (7 bases). The CDR3 loop spans 13 amino acids. Deletions cut 5 bases from V and 4 bases from J, with 11 bases between.